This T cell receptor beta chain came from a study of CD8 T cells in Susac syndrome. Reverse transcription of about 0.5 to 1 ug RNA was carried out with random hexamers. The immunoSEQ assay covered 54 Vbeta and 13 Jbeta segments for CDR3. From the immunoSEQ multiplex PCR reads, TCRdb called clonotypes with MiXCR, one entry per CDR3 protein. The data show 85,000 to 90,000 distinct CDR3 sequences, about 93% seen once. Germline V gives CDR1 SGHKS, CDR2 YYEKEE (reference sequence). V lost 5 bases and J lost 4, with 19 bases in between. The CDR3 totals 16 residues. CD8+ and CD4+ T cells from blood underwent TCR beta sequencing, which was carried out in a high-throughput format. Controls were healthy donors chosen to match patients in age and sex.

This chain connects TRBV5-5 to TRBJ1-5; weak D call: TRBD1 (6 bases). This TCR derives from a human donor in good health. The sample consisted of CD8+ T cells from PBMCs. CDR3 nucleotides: TGTGCCAGCAGTTCTCGACCGGACAGCGAAAATCAGCCCCAGCATTTT. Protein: CASSSRPDSENQPQHF.